Below, one T cell receptor beta chain is given with its context. Its antigen is as yet unknown. PCR used 60 Vbeta primers and 13 Jbeta primers. Assay: immunoSEQ multiplex PCR; the TCRdb copy retains only in-frame clones and omits some. The sample lists about 150,000 clones; 85% were seen once. This sample was taken from a study of cytomegalovirus exposure and HLA in healthy donors. Study results and caveats: Earlier analysis found most TCR beta V segments productive about 90% or about 30% of the time. Among TCR beta chains of equal frequency, HLA-associated ones were more clonally expanded in a later analysis.

Germline-derived CDR1 and CDR2 are SGHAT and FQNNGV. The length of the CDR3 is 16 residues. V was cut by 1 base and J by 8 bases, with 17 bases left in between. J is TRBJ1-4 and V is TRBV11-2; D unclear. The source is a boy aged 2 to 10 in good health and CMV-seronegative. Sequencing used PBMCs. DNA of the CDR3: TGTGCCAGCAGCTTAGTTTCTCGGGGTTTCGGGGAAAAACTGTTTTTT. Amino acid sequence: CASSLVSRGFGEKLFF.